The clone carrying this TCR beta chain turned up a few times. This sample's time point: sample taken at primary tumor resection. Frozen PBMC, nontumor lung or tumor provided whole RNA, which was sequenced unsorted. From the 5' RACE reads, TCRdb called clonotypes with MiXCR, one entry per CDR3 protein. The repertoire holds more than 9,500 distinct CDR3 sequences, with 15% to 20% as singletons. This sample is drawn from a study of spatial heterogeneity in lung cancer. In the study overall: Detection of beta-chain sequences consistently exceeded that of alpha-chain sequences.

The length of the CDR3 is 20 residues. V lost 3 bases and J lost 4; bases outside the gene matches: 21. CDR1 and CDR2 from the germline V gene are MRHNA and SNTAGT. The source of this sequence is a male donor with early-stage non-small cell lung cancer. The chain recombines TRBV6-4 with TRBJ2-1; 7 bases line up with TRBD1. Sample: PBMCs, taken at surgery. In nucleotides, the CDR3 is TGTGCCAGCAGTGAGTTACCCGGGACAGTCATTTTTTTCATTTACAATGAGCAGTTCTTC. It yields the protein CASSELPGTVIFFIYNEQFF.